A selection of T cell receptor beta chains follows, all from one sample in a study of Ad26.COV2.S vaccination and SARS-CoV-2 variants. Clones were read by immunoSEQ multiplex PCR, and TCRdb kept only the in-frame ones, dropping some. The top ten hold roughly 4% of the sample, which has about 420,000 clones, around 87% seen once. The source was peripheral blood, collected in a trial of Ad26.COV2.S vaccine versus placebo. The receptor set was obtained from a person aged 18-60 years who received the Ad26.COV2.S COVID-19 vaccine or a placebo. Each CDR3 is given with its conserved first and last residue. Each record gives: J gene, V gene, D gene, clone size, CDR3 DNA, CDR3 protein. A D gene is named only where the DNA matches it firmly. Not every row has a clone size; where given, it reads once, few, many or a size class.

TRBJ2-7 | TRBV10-2 | NA | few | TGCGCCAGCAGTGATTGGGGGGTCGAGCAGTACTTC | CASSDWGVEQYF
TRBJ2-2 | TRBV7-3 | NA | NA | TGTGCCAGCAGCTTAGTCGGACCGAACACCGGGGAGCTGTTTTTT | CASSLVGPNTGELFF
TRBJ1-1 | TRBV11-2 | NA | NA | TGTGCCAGCAGCTCCCGAAGGCGGGGTCAGACTGAAGCTTTCTTT | CASSSRRRGQTEAFF
TRBJ2-3 | TRBV5-1 | NA | NA | TGCGCCAGCAGCCAGGGGGACTCGCGAGATACGCAGTATTTT | CASSQGDSRDTQYF
TRBJ2-7 | TRBV27 | NA | NA | TGTGCCAGCAGTTTTCGCACAGGCCTCTACGAGCAGTACTTC | CASSFRTGLYEQYF
TRBJ2-3 | TRBV7-2 | TRBD2 | once | TGTGCCAGCAGGCGGGGGGGGCCTACAGATACGCAGTATTTT | CASRRGGPTDTQYF
TRBJ2-3 | TRBV29-1 | NA | NA | TGCAGCGTTCGTGGACTGGAGAGCACAGATACGCAGTATTTT | CSVRGLESTDTQYF
TRBJ2-2 | TRBV10-1 | NA | NA | TGCGCCAGCAGTGAGGGATCGGTCGGGGCCCCCGGGGAGCTGTTTTTT | CASSEGSVGAPGELFF
TRBJ2-7 | TRBV15 | TRBD1 | once | TGTGCCACCAGCAGGGGGACAGGGGCTCTCTACGAGCAGTACTTC | CATSRGTGALYEQYF
TRBJ2-7 | TRBV6-2/TRBV6-3 | TRBD1 | NA | TGTGCCAGCAGTGCTCCGGGACAGGGTTCCTACGAGCAGTACTTC | CASSAPGQGSYEQYF
TRBJ2-3 | TRBV7-2 | NA | NA | TGTGCCAGCACCGGGAGAACTTACACAGATACGCAGTATTTT | CASTGRTYTDTQYF
TRBJ1-5 | TRBV12-1 | NA | many | TGTGCCAGCAGCTTTGCGGAGCCCCAGCATTTT | CASSFAEPQHF
TRBJ2-1 | TRBV9 | TRBD2 | NA | TGTGCCAGCAGCATTCGGACAGCTACCGGGACTAGCGGGGGGCCCGTCTCCTACAATGAGCAGTTCTTC | CASSIRTATGTSGGPVSYNEQFF
TRBJ2-2 | TRBV9 | TRBD1 | NA | TGTGCCAGCAGCGACACAGGGGGGAACACCGGGGAGCTGTTTTTT | CASSDTGGNTGELFF
TRBJ2-4 | TRBV2 | NA | NA | TGTGCCAGCAGCGCCCTTGAAGTCGAAGCCAAAAACATTCAGTACTTC | CASSALEVEAKNIQYF
TRBJ1-2 | TRBV28 | NA | few | TGTGCCAGCAGTCAAGGACCCGACTATGGCTACACCTTC | CASSQGPDYGYTF
TRBJ2-7 | TRBV19 | NA | NA | TGTGCCAGTAGTATGAAGGGCGTATCCTACGAGCAGTACTTC | CASSMKGVSYEQYF
TRBJ1-1 | TRBV10-2 | TRBD1 | NA | TGCGCCAGCAGAGACAGGGCCGTGAACACTGAAGCTTTCTTT | CASRDRAVNTEAFF
TRBJ2-1 | TRBV28 | TRBD1 | NA | TGTGCCAGCAGACCGACCGGGACAGGGAATCATGAGCAGTTCTTC | CASRPTGTGNHEQFF
TRBJ1-1 | TRBV10-3 | TRBD1 | NA | TGTGCCATCAGTGAGTCGCAGGGGGCGATGAACACTGAAGCTTTCTTT | CAISESQGAMNTEAFF
TRBJ2-7 | TRBV4-3 | NA | NA | TGCGCCAGCAGCCAAGAAGGAGGGGGACTCTACGAGCAGTACTTC | CASSQEGGGLYEQYF
TRBJ1-5 | TRBV2 | NA | few | TGTGCCAGCAGAACAGGGTCAAGACAGCCCCAGCATTTT | CASRTGSRQPQHF
TRBJ1-1 | TRBV9 | NA | NA | TGTGCCAGCAGCGAGACACAGGCGGGCACTGAAGCTTTCTTT | CASSETQAGTEAFF
TRBJ2-5 | TRBV24-1 | NA | NA | TGTGCCACCAGTGCCCAGGGTCTCCCGAAAGAGACCCAGTACTTC | CATSAQGLPKETQYF
TRBJ2-6 | TRBV24-1 | TRBD1 | NA | TGTGCCACCAGTGACACATTCCCGGGACAGTATAACTCTGGGGCCAACGTCCTGACTTTC | CATSDTFPGQYNSGANVLTF
TRBJ1-5 | TRBV3-1/TRBV3-2 | NA | NA | TGTGCCAGCAGCCAAGATCGAACTCAGCCCCAGCATTTT | CASSQDRTQPQHF
TRBJ2-7 | TRBV19 | TRBD1 | NA | TGTGCCAGTAGTATCCGGGACAGCAACTACGAGCAGTACTTC | CASSIRDSNYEQYF
TRBJ2-7 | TRBV28 | TRBD2 | NA | TGTGCCAGCACCCAACGTGGGACTAGTTCTCACCTCTCCTACGAGCAGTACTTC | CASTQRGTSSHLSYEQYF
TRBJ2-6 | TRBV7-3 | NA | NA | TGTGCCAGCAGCTTAACCTCTGTTGCCTCTGGGGCCAACGTCCTGACTTTC | CASSLTSVASGANVLTF
TRBJ2-1 | TRBV11-3 | NA | NA | TGTGCCAGCAGCAAAGGACCTCATCACAATGAGCAGTTCTTC | CASSKGPHHNEQFF
TRBJ2-5 | TRBV2 | NA | NA | TGTGCCAGCACAATCATCCGCACAGAGACCCAGTACTTC | CASTIIRTETQYF
TRBJ1-3 | TRBV9 | NA | NA | TGTGCCAGCAGCCCGGCTTCTGGAAACACCATATATTTT | CASSPASGNTIYF
TRBJ1-3 | TRBV4-3 | NA | few | TGCGCCAGCAGCCAAGATCTGAGTTTGCGGGCCTCTGGAAACACCATATATTTT | CASSQDLSLRASGNTIYF